The subject of this entry is one T cell receptor (beta chain). This specimen comes from a study of blood T cell repertoires in COVID-19. In the study overall: T cells, B-cell-depleted T cells, or PBMCs supplied cDNA or gDNA.

Measured with immunoSEQ multiplex PCR; TCRdb has only the in-frame clones, and not every one. Here the sample spans 250,000 to 350,000 clones, roughly nine tenths being singletons. Trimming left V 1 base short and J 4 bases short, with 8 bases between. Germline assignment: CDR1 SGHAT and CDR2 FQDESV (reference sequence). The CDR3 length is 14 residues. This chain links TRBV11-1 with TRBJ2-1, with unresolved D. Sequenced sample: peripheral blood. The clonotype originates from a woman between 35 and 50 years old who had recovered from COVID-19. This chain's CDR3 is CASSLGAAYNEQFF. The CDR3 bases are TGTGCCAGCAGCTTAGGGGCAGCATACAATGAGCAGTTCTTC.